The present entry profiles one TCR beta chain with its context. As yet, its antigen is unknown. This entry comes from a study of Tregs in tolerant kidney transplant recipients. CD4+CD25+CD127- Tregs, CD4+CD25- non-Tregs, CD4 and CD8 cells were sorted. Study outcomes and limitations: No direct test of biological reproducibility was done here. Nucleotide sequences could not be compared across some patients' samples due to primer changes.

Germline V gene lookup returns CDR1 SEHNR and CDR2 FQNEAQ (reference sequence). V trimming: 5 bases; J trimming: 5 bases; junction bases outside the gene matches: 8. The CDR3 contains 17 residues. Generated by immunoSEQ multiplex PCR, the TCRdb table keeps only in-frame clones and is missing some. The table shows under 95,000 clones, with around 90% occurring only once. This receptor was identified in a human donor who received a combined kidney and bone marrow transplant. The chain links TRBV7-9 to TRBJ2-2, with TRBD2 identical over 13 bases. The sample consisted of Tregs from blood, taken before the transplant. CDR3 nucleotide sequence: TGTGCCAGCAGCGAACTAGCGGGAGGGCCTGGGACCGGGGAGCTGTTTTTT. Translation: CASSELAGGPGTGELFF.